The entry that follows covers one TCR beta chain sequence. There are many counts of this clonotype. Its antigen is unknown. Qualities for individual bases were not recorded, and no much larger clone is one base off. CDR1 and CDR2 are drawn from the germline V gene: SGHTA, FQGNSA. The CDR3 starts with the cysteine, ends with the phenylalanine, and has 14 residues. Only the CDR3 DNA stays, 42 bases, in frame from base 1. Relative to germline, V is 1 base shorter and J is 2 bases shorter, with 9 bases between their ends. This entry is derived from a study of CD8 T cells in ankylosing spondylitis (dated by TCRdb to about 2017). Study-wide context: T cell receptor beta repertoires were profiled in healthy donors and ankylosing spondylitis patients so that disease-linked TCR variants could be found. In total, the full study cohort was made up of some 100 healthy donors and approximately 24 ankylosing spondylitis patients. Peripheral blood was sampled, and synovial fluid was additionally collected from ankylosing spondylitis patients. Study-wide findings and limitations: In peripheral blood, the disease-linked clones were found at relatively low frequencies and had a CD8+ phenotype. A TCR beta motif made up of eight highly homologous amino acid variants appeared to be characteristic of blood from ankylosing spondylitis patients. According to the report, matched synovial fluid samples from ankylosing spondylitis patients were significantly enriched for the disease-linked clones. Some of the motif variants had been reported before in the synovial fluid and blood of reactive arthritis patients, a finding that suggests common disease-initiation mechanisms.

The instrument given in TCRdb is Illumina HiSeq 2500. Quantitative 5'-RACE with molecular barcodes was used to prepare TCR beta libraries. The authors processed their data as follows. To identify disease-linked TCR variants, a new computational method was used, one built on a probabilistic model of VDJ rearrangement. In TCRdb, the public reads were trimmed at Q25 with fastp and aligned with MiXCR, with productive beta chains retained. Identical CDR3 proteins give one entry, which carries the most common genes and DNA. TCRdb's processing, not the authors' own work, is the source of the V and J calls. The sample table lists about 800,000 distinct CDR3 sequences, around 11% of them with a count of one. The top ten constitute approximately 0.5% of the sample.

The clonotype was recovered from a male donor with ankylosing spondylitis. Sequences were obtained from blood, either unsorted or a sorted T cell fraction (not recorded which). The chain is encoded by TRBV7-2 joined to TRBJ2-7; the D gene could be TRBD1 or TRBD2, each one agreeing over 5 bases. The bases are TGTGCCAGCAGCTTAGACATGGGGGCCTACGAGCAGTACTTC. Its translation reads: CASSLDMGAYEQYF.